The present TCR beta chain was sequenced within a study of T cell responses to AZD1222 COVID-19 vaccine. Germline V lookup: CDR1 MNHEY, CDR2 SVGEGT. The CDR3 runs to 14 residues. V lost 1 base to trimming and J lost 0 bases, with 6 bases between them. Generated by immunoSEQ multiplex PCR, the TCRdb table keeps only in-frame clones and is missing some. The sample holds around 120,000 clones, 85% to 90% seen once. Study-level points and caveats: Repertoires were sampled only after the peak T cell response. Reportedly, close to half of spike-specific TCRs are directed against unmutated variant regions. Of the AZD1222 recipients, only 5 or 6 were seropositive at baseline. Donor demographics were predominantly white British with a female majority; clonal diversity may be underestimated.

Points on this clone: Its antigen is currently unknown.

This clonotype originated in an adult in good health. The rearrangement uses TRBV6-2 or TRBV6-3 and TRBJ1-2, with D unresolved. The material was peripheral blood, obtained on day 0 of AZD1222 vaccination. The CDR3 here is CASSYFLANYGYTF. The CDR3 nucleotides are TGTGCCAGCAGTTACTTTCTGGCTAACTATGGCTACACCTTC.